The rows below give T cell receptor beta chains drawn from one sample of a study of blood T cell repertoires in COVID-19. Profiling relied on immunoSEQ multiplex PCR, and the TCRdb table lists in-frame clones only, not all of them. This table has approximately 220,000 clones, about four fifths appearing once. Sequencing was done on a sample of PBMCs or T cells enriched from blood (not recorded which). Receptor source: a woman aged 40 to 49 with acute COVID-19. Each CDR3 is given with its conserved first and last residue. The D gene is left open where the match is weak. Not every row has a clone size; where given, it reads once, few, many or a size class.

D gene: .; J gene: TRBJ1-2; clone size: .; V gene: TRBV6-5; CDR3 DNA: TGTGCCAGCAGTTACTCAGGGGTTAGCGGCTACACCTTC; CDR3 protein: CASSYSGVSGYTF
D gene: TRBD1; J gene: TRBJ2-5; clone size: .; V gene: TRBV27; CDR3 DNA: TGTGCCAGCAGTTTATCGTCATTAAGAGGGACAGACTTTGAAGAGACCCAGTACTTC; CDR3 protein: CASSLSSLRGTDFEETQYF
D gene: .; J gene: TRBJ2-6; clone size: .; V gene: TRBV28; CDR3 DNA: TGTGCCAGCAACCGGGTCGGCTCTGGGGCCAACGTCCTGACTTTC; CDR3 protein: CASNRVGSGANVLTF
D gene: TRBD1; J gene: TRBJ2-1; clone size: .; V gene: TRBV3-1/TRBV3-2; CDR3 DNA: TGTGCCAGCAGCCAAAGAATCGGACAGGACCTCTACAATGAGCAGTTCTTC; CDR3 protein: CASSQRIGQDLYNEQFF
D gene: .; J gene: TRBJ1-6; clone size: few; V gene: TRBV27; CDR3 DNA: TGTGCCAGCAGTTTTGTTAGGGGAAATTCACCCCTCCACTTT; CDR3 protein: CASSFVRGNSPLHF
D gene: TRBD1; J gene: TRBJ1-2; clone size: .; V gene: TRBV9; CDR3 DNA: TGTGCCAGCGGAAGCCTAGGGACAGGCGGCTATGGCTACACCTTC; CDR3 protein: CASGSLGTGGYGYTF
D gene: TRBD2; J gene: TRBJ2-3; clone size: once; V gene: TRBV3-1/TRBV3-2; CDR3 DNA: TGTGCCAGCAGCTACCAGCTAGCGGCAAGCACAGATACGCAGTATTTT; CDR3 protein: CASSYQLAASTDTQYF
D gene: TRBD1; J gene: TRBJ1-2; clone size: .; V gene: TRBV2; CDR3 DNA: TGTGCCAGAGGACAGGGAGGGGATGGCTACACCTTC; CDR3 protein: CARGQGGDGYTF
D gene: .; J gene: TRBJ1-2; clone size: .; V gene: TRBV19; CDR3 DNA: TGTGCCAGTAAAGGCGGGCAACGCAGAGTGGGGTATGGCTACACCTTC; CDR3 protein: CASKGGQRRVGYGYTF
D gene: .; J gene: TRBJ1-1; clone size: .; V gene: TRBV6-2/TRBV6-3; CDR3 DNA: TGTGCCAGCAGTTACTCTTGGGGCGAGAACACTGAAGCTTTCTTT; CDR3 protein: CASSYSWGENTEAFF